This T cell receptor (beta chain) was sequenced in a study of blood T cell repertoires in COVID-19. Study-wide background: T cells, B-cell-depleted T cells, or PBMCs supplied cDNA or gDNA.

Per the original methods: Reference gene primer amplification in the assay estimated nucleated cell counts. TCRdb's copy holds only in-frame clones and misses some; the assay was immunoSEQ multiplex PCR. V and J calls and clone size are those listed in that table; D and trimming were worked out from the DNA. This table has roughly 250,000 clones, 80% to 90% appearing once. CDR1 is MNHEY, CDR2 SVGAGI, per germline. CDR3 length: 15 residues. Trimming shortened V by 3 bases and J by 4 bases, and 15 bases separated the two germline ends. The sample was PBMCs or T cells enriched from blood (not recorded which). This chain links TRBV6-5 with TRBJ1-1; possible D gene TRBD1, 6 bases. This sequence was found in a woman aged 45-65 years who had recovered from COVID-19. The CDR3, as DNA: TGTGCCAGCAGTTATCAGGGGCGCCCGAGCACTGAAGCTTTCTTT. Translated: CASSYQGRPSTEAFF.